Following are 10 T cell receptor beta chains from one sample sequenced in a study of T cell clonotyping in hematopoietic cell transplantation. TCRdb's copy holds only in-frame clones and misses some; the assay was immunoSEQ multiplex PCR. Here the sample spans tens of thousands of clones, 95% being singletons. Sequencing input: peripheral blood mononuclear cells. These TCRs come from a man aged 30 to 45 in good health. Some clones in this sample may be carry-over from other donors' samples.

The chain has TRBV27 and TRBJ2-7; possible D gene TRBD2, 7 bases. V lost 7 bases to trimming and J lost 2 bases, with 24 bases between them. This CDR3 region has 17 residues. CDR1 is MNHEY and CDR2 is SMNVEV in the germline V gene (reference sequence). CDR3 sequence: CASKGGRGKRDTYEQYF. CDR3 sequence (DNA): TGTGCCAGCAAGGGCGGCAGGGGCAAGCGGGACACCTACGAGCAGTACTTC.

The chain carries TRBV25-1 and TRBJ2-3; 11 nucleotides agree with TRBD2. The CDR3 loop spans 17 amino acids. Germline loops: CDR1 MGHDK, CDR2 SYGVNS. V trimming: 4 bases; J trimming: 0 bases; junction bases outside the gene matches: 6. As DNA, the CDR3 is TGTGCCAGCAGTGGAAGACTAGCGGGGCCTAGCACAGATACGCAGTATTTT. This sequence encodes CASSGRLAGPSTDTQYF.

The chain combines TRBV7-9 with TRBJ2-6; D is unclear. Germline V gene lookup returns CDR1 SEHNR and CDR2 FQNEAQ (reference sequence). The CDR3 has 16 amino acids. Trimming shortened V by 0 bases and J by 2 bases, and 8 bases separated the two germline ends. The CDR3 here is CASSLAAGAGANVLTF. CDR3 nucleotides: TGTGCCAGCAGCTTAGCGGCCGGCGCTGGGGCCAACGTCCTGACTTTC.

The chain links TRBV7-2 to TRBJ2-7, with 9 bases identical to TRBD2. Losses at the gene ends were 5 bases for V and 9 bases for J; bases not matched to a gene: 11. The CDR3 extends over 14 amino acids. Germline CDR1 and CDR2: SGHTA and FQGNSA. CDR3: CASSPSSAGGGQYF. In nucleotides, the CDR3 is TGTGCCAGCAGCCCCTCCTCGGCGGGAGGGGGGCAGTACTTC.

The chain joins TRBV25-1 to TRBJ2-5; no clear D gene. The J call is doubtful: the DNA matches TRBJ2-7 better. The CDR3 spans 13 residues. CDR1 is MGHDK and CDR2 is SYGVNS in the germline V gene. The CDR3 DNA follows: TGTGCCAGCAGTGAAGGGCAGGACTACGAGCAGTACTTC. As protein: CASSEGQDYEQYF.

This chain joins TRBV4-1 and TRBJ1-1; maybe TRBD1 (6 bases). With 6 bases removed from V and 11 bases from J, the gap between germline ends came to 22 bases. The CDR3 contains 14 residues. Germline CDR1 MGHRA, CDR2 YSYEKL. CDR3 in DNA: TGCGCCAGCAGGGGGGGCGGGGGGGAGGTTCGCGCTTTCTTT. The encoded protein is CASRGGGGEVRAFF.

The V gene is TRBV11-3, the J gene TRBJ2-5; the match to TRBD2 covers 8 bases. CDR1 is SGHNT and CDR2 is YENEEA in the germline V gene. J gave up 2 bases and V 3 bases, and 8 bases lay outside the gene matches. The CDR3 is 16 residues long. DNA of the CDR3: TGTGCCAGCAGCTTGGGCATAGCGGGGATACAAGAGACCCAGTACTTC. Protein product: CASSLGIAGIQETQYF.

J is TRBJ1-2 and V is TRBV12-5; TRBD1 might be the D (5 bases). V dropped 1 base and J dropped 7 bases, with 16 bases sitting between them. Germline V gene sequence: CDR1 LGHNT, CDR2 FRNRAP. The CDR3 is 15 amino acids. The CDR3 DNA reads as TGTGCTAGTGGTTTGGCACGGTGGGGGGAGATTGGCTACACCTTC. This translates into CASGLARWGEIGYTF.

The rearrangement uses TRBV10-1 and TRBJ2-3; 8 bases match TRBD2. The V gene's germline CDR1 is WNHNN and CDR2 SYGVQD (reference sequence). There are 15 residues in the CDR3. V was pared by 2 bases and J by 5 bases, with 6 bases of the junction left unmatched. CDR3 in amino acids: CASSESGGYRDTQYF. Here the CDR3 DNA reads TGCGCCAGCAGTGAGAGCGGGGGTTACAGAGATACGCAGTATTTT.

About this clone itself: This CDR3 is missing its conserved last phenylalanine or tryptophan, likely due to a read error. The chain couples TRBV27 to TRBJ1-1; D is unresolved. CDR3 size: 14 residues. V was cut by 6 bases and J by 0 bases, with 11 bases left in between. Germline V gene sequence: CDR1 MNHEY, CDR2 SMNVEV (reference sequence). The CDR3 DNA reads as TGTGCCAGCAGCGTGACGGATCTGAACACTGAAGCTTTCCTT. Its translation is CASSVTDLNTEAFL.